Included here is one TCR beta chain sequence, with context. This sample is part of a study of T cell responses to AZD1222 COVID-19 vaccine. The V gene lost 1 base and the J gene lost 6 bases, with 12 bases spanning the gap. The germline V gene has CDR1 SGHAT and CDR2 FQNNGV. CDR3 length equals 14 residues. Clones were sequenced by immunoSEQ multiplex PCR, and TCRdb holds only the in-frame ones, with some missing. Among about 200,000 clones listed, roughly 94% were seen once. The receptor was isolated from an adult who received the MenACWY meningococcal vaccine as a control. The input for sequencing was peripheral blood, taken 28 days after the second dose of the MenACWY control vaccine. The V gene is TRBV11-2, the J gene TRBJ1-2, with D tentatively TRBD1 (6 bases). CDR3 in amino acids: CASSLVGRGNGYTF. For the CDR3, the DNA is TGTGCCAGCAGCTTAGTAGGCAGGGGCAATGGCTACACCTTC.